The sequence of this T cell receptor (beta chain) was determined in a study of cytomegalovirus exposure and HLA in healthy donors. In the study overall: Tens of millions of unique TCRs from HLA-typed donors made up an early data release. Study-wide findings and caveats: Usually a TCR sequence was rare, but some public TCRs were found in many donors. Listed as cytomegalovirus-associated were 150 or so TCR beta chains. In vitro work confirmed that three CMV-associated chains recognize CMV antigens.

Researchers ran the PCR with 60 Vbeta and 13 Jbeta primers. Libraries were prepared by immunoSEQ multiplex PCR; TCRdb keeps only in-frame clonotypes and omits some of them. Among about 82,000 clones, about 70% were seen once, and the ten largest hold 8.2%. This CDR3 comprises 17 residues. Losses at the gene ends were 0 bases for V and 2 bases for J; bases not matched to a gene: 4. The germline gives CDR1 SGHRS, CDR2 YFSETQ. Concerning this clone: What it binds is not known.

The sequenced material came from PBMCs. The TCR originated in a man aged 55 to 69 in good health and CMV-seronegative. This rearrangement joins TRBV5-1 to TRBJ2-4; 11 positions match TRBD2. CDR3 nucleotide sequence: TGCGCCAGCAGCTTGGAATTAGCGGGAGGGCCCAAAAACATTCAGTACTTC. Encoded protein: CASSLELAGGPKNIQYF.